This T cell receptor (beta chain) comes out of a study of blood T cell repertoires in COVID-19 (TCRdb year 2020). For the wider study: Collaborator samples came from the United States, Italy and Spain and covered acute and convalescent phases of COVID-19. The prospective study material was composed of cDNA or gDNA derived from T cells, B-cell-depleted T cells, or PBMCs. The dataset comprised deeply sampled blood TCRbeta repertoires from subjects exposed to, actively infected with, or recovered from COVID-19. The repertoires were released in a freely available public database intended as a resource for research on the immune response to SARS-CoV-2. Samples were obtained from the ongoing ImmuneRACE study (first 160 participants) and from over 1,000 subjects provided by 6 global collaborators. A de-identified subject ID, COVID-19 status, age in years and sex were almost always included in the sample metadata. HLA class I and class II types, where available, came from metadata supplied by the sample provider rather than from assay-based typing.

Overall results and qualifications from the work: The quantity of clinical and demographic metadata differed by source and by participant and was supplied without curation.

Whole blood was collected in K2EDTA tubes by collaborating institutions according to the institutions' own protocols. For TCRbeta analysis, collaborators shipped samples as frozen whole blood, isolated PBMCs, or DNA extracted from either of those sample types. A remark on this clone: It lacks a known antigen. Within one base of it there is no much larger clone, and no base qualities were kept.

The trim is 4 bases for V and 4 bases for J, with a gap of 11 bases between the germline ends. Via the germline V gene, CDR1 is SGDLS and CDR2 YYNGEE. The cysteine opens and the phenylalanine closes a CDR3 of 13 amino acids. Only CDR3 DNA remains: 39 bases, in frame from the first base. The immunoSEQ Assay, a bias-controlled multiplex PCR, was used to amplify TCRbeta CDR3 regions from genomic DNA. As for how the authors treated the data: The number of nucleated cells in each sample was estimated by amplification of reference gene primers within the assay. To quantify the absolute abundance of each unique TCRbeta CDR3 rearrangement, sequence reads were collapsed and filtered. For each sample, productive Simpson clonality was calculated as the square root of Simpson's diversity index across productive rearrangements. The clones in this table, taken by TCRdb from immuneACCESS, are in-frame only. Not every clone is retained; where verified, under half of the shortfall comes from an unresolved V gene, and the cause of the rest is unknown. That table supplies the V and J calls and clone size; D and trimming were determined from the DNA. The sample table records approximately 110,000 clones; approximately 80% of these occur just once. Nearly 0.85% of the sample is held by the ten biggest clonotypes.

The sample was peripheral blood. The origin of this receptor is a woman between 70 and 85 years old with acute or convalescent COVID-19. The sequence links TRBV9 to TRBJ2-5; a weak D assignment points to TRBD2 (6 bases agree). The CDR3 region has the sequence CASSYGGRETQYF. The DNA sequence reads TGTGCCAGCAGCTACGGGGGACGAGAGACCCAGTACTTC.